This TCR beta chain was observed in a study of blood T cell repertoires in COVID-19. Study information: PBMCs, B-cell-depleted T cells, or T cells provided the cDNA or gDNA that made up the material.

TCRdb's copy holds only in-frame clones and misses some; the assay was immunoSEQ multiplex PCR. The table has about 100,000 clones, roughly 80% seen once. This clone was counted once. This TCR came from a man in his fifties or sixties who had recovered from COVID-19. Source material: peripheral blood.

This CDR3 reads CASSQELAGMGTDTQYF. Written as DNA, the CDR3 is TGCGCCAGCAGCCAAGAATTAGCGGGAATGGGCACAGATACGCAGTATTTT. The chain uses TRBV4-3 and TRBJ2-3, with TRBD2 matching 8 bases. Losses at the gene ends were 0 bases for V and 1 base for J; bases not matched to a gene: 6. The CDR3 is made up of 17 amino acids. Germline values: CDR1 LGHNA, CDR2 YSLEER.